The 27 T cell receptor beta chains below come from one sample, sequenced in a study of T cell responses to AZD1222 COVID-19 vaccine. TCRdb's table, derived via immunoSEQ multiplex PCR, lists solely in-frame clones and lacks some. The sample has about 86,000 clones, approximately 80% seen once. The sample consisted of peripheral blood, taken on day 0 of AZD1222 vaccination. The receptor source for this set is an adult in good health.

The rearrangement links TRBV9 to TRBJ1-1; TRBD1 aligns across 10 bases. CDR3 length equals 17 residues. V dropped 6 bases and J dropped 0; count of bases not matched to a gene: 11. Germline-derived CDR1 and CDR2 are SGDLS and YYNGEE. The DNA for the CDR3 is TGTGCCAGCACCCAGACAGGGGGCTCCCACCTGAACACTGAAGCTTTCTTT. It encodes CASTQTGGSHLNTEAFF.

V usage is TRBV27 and J usage is TRBJ2-1; TRBD1 agrees at 8 bases. This CDR3 comprises 16 residues. CDR1 is MNHEY and CDR2 is SMNVEV in the germline V gene (reference sequence). V shed 3 bases and J 6 bases; nucleotides not matched to a gene: 10. The CDR3 region has the DNA TGTGCCAGCAGTTTCATTCCGGGACAGGCCTCCAATGAGCAGTTCTTC. This translates into CASSFIPGQASNEQFF.

This chain uses TRBV7-8 with TRBJ2-7, with 14 bases identical to TRBD2. The CDR3 spans 15 residues. The trim removed 2 bases at V and 5 bases at J, leaving 2 bases unmatched. CDR1 and CDR2 from the germline V gene are SGHVS and FQNEAQ. In nucleotides, the CDR3 is TGTGCCAGCAGCTTAAGGACTAGCGGGAGGCACGAGCAGTACTTC. Protein sequence: CASSLRTSGRHEQYF. The full variable domain, rest sourced from reference TRBV7-8 and TRBJ2-7, is GAGVSQSPRYKVAKRGQDVALRCDPISGHVSLFWYQQALGQGPEFLTYFQNEAQLDKSGLPSDRFFAERPEGSVSTLKIQRTQQEDSAVYLCASSLRTSGRHEQYFGPGTRLTVT.

In its sample, this clone was seen once. The chain carries TRBV18 and TRBJ1-4; 11 bases fit TRBD1. The CDR3 consists of 15 residues. Trimming cost V 5 bases and J 5 bases; bases outside gene matches: 4. The V gene's germline CDR1 is KGHSH and CDR2 LQKENI. For the CDR3, the DNA is TGTGCCAGCTCATACTGGACAGGGGGCAATGAAAAACTGTTTTTT. It codes for CASSYWTGGNEKLFF.

The chain employs TRBV6-1 and TRBJ2-3, with D unclear. Germline values: CDR1 MNHNS, CDR2 SASEGT. V gave up 3 bases and J gave up 0 bases, with 7 bases separating them. This CDR3 has 14 residues. Here the CDR3 DNA reads TGTGCCAGCAGTGAGCGAAAGAGCACAGATACGCAGTATTTT. This gives the protein CASSERKSTDTQYF.

The chain recombines TRBV4-3 with TRBJ2-3, with 12 bases fitting TRBD2. The CDR3 has 15 residues. Germline CDR1 and CDR2: LGHNA and YSLEER. The V and J ends lost 3 bases and 7 bases, in that order; junction bases with no gene match: 5. CDR3 coding DNA: TGCGCCAGCAGCCATAGGACTAGCGGGAAAAATACGCAGTATTTT. Protein product: CASSHRTSGKNTQYF.

The rearrangement links TRBV7-2 to TRBJ2-7, with a tentative D call TRBD2 (6 bases). Per the germline V gene, CDR1 is SGHTA and CDR2 is FQGNSA. With 3 bases removed from V and 0 bases from J, the gap between germline ends came to 9 bases. This CDR3 spans 14 amino acids. The CDR3 is CASSFGGNSYEQYF. In DNA, the CDR3 is TGTGCCAGCAGCTTCGGCGGGAACTCCTACGAGCAGTACTTC.

The chain carries TRBV7-2 and TRBJ2-2; D may be TRBD2 (6 bases). Trimming stripped 8 bases from V and 8 bases from J, with 24 bases between. Germline lookup yields CDR1 SGHTA and CDR2 FQGNSA. CDR3 length: 16 amino acids. Written as DNA, the CDR3 is TGTGCCAGCCACTACGTGGGGGGAAGGGCTGGAGGGGAGCTGTTTTTT. Encoded protein: CASHYVGGRAGGELFF.

This clone has more than one count but fewer than ten. The rearrangement joins TRBV6-5 to TRBJ2-7; TRBD1 matches 10 bases. Germline V gene lookup returns CDR1 MNHEY and CDR2 SVGAGI. The CDR3 spans 15 residues. Losses at the gene ends were 6 bases for V and 3 bases for J; bases not matched to a gene: 8. The CDR3 region has the DNA TGTGCCAGCAGGATACCGGGACAGGGGAGCTACGAGCAGTACTTC. It specifies CASRIPGQGSYEQYF.

The chain links TRBV19 to TRBJ1-5; tentative D call: TRBD1 (6 bases). The CDR3 extends over 19 amino acids. The germline CDR1 and CDR2 sequences are LNHDA and SQIVND (reference sequence). Trimming pared 10 bases from V and 0 bases from J, leaving 28 bases between. This CDR3 reads CATQPNRAARSDSNQPQHF. CDR3 nucleotide sequence: TGTGCCACCCAACCTAACAGGGCCGCCCGGAGCGATAGCAATCAGCCCCAGCATTTT.

The gene calls are TRBV6-5 and TRBJ2-2; 14 bases match TRBD2. The CDR3 loop spans 15 amino acids. The germline CDR1 and CDR2 sequences are MNHEY and SVGAGI. V lost 9 bases to trimming and J lost 7 bases; unmatched junction nucleotides: 7. CDR3 region: CASAGLAGGYGELFF. The CDR3 nucleotides read TGTGCCAGTGCCGGACTAGCGGGAGGTTACGGGGAGCTGTTTTTT.

The genes are TRBV3-1 (or the pseudogene TRBV3-2) and TRBJ2-3; 12 bases line up with TRBD2. Trimming removed 4 bases from V and 4 bases from J; junction bases left unmatched: 6. CDR1 LGHDT and CDR2 YNNKEL come from the germline V gene (reference sequence). The CDR3 is 16 amino acids. CDR3 sequence reads: CASSPRLAGAADTQYF. The CDR3 DNA reads as TGTGCCAGCAGCCCTCGACTAGCGGGAGCGGCAGATACGCAGTATTTT.

The chain recombines TRBV7-6 with TRBJ2-1; TRBD2 matches at 12 bases. The CDR3 consists of 19 residues. J gave up 4 bases and V 1 base, and 11 bases lay outside the gene matches. Germline-derived CDR1 and CDR2 are SGHVS and FNYEAQ. The CDR3 DNA reads TGTGCCAGCAGCTTAGTACCTAGCGGGAGGGCCGAAAGGTACAATGAGCAGTTCTTC. It translates to CASSLVPSGRAERYNEQFF.

The rearrangement joins TRBV2 to TRBJ2-7, with a weak D call TRBD1 (6 bases). This CDR3 comprises 14 residues. V shed 5 bases and J shed 7 bases, with 18 bases lying between them. Germline CDR1 reads SNHLY; CDR2 reads FYNNEI. In DNA form, the CDR3 reads TGTGCCAGCAGTTCCCCGACAGGTCCTTGGGAGCAGTACTTC. Translating it yields CASSSPTGPWEQYF. Full variable domain (remainder filled in from reference TRBV2 and TRBJ2-7): EPEVTQTPSHQVTQMGQEVILRCVPISNHLYFYWYRQILGQKVEFLVSFYNNEISEKSEIFDDQFSVERPDGSNFTLKIRSTKLEDSAMYFCASSSPTGPWEQYFGPGTRLTVT.

The chain uses TRBV7-6 and TRBJ2-5; tentative D call: TRBD2 (5 bases). The ends were cut back, 6 bases at V and 5 bases at J, with 19 bases in the middle. This CDR3 spans 15 amino acids. Germline V gene sequence: CDR1 SGHVS, CDR2 FNYEAQ. For the CDR3, the DNA is TGTGCCAGCAGTCTCACAACCCCCCCGGGGGAGACCCAGTACTTC. Translation: CASSLTTPPGETQYF. Variable domain in full (rest from reference TRBV7-6 and TRBJ2-5): GAGVSQSPRYKVTKRGQDVALRCDPISGHVSLYWYRQALGQGPEFLTYFNYEAQQDKSGLPNDRFSAERPEGSISTLTIQRTEQRDSAMYRCASSLTTPPGETQYFGPGTRLLVL.

Many counts were recorded for this clone. J is TRBJ2-3 and V is TRBV7-2; the match to TRBD2 covers 8 bases. Trimming took 6 bases from V and 8 from J; bases not matched to a gene: 16. CDR1 SGHTA and CDR2 FQGNSA come from the germline V gene. The CDR3 has 16 residues. The CDR3 is CASSAKSGSRIGTQYF. As DNA, the CDR3 is TGTGCCAGCAGTGCGAAAAGCGGGAGTAGGATCGGTACGCAGTATTTT.

This chain joins TRBV11-2 and TRBJ2-2, with D uncertain. The V end was cut by 1 base, the J end by 3 bases, with 6 bases between. The CDR3 is 14 amino acids. Germline V gives CDR1 SGHAT, CDR2 FQNNGV. The chain's CDR3 is CASSLGWDTGELFF. DNA for the CDR3: TGTGCCAGCAGCTTAGGATGGGACACCGGGGAGCTGTTTTTT.

V usage is TRBV29-1 and J usage is TRBJ1-1; 7 positions agree with TRBD1. Germline-derived CDR1 and CDR2 are SQVTM and ANQGSEA. There are 13 residues in the CDR3. J gave up 1 base and V 6 bases, and 5 bases lay outside the gene matches. CDR3 sequence: CSVAGTENTEAFF. The CDR3 DNA sequence: TGCAGCGTCGCCGGGACAGAGAACACTGAAGCTTTCTTT.

The V gene is TRBV10-3, the J gene TRBJ1-6, with 7 bases lining up with TRBD1. The junction had 16 bases not matched to a gene; V was cut back by 10 bases and J by 10 bases. Germline V gene data show CDR1 as ENHRY and CDR2 as SYGVKD. The CDR3 is 15 residues long. As DNA, the CDR3 is TGTGCCACGCGACAGGGAGGGCTAGAAGGATCACCCCTCCACTTT. This encodes CATRQGGLEGSPLHF.

V gene TRBV29-1 combines with J gene TRBJ2-1; no clear D gene. CDR1 is SQVTM and CDR2 is ANQGSEA in the germline V gene. The CDR3 has 10 residues. V lost 2 bases, J lost 14 bases, and 10 bases lay in between. The CDR3 DNA reads as TGCAGCGTTGAACGGGTTGCGAAGTTCTTC. Its protein product is CSVERVAKFF.

The CDR3 bases are TGTGCCAGTACTAGACTAGCGGGAGTAAATGAGCAGTTCTTC. It encodes CASTRLAGVNEQFF. The rearrangement uses TRBV19 and TRBJ2-1, with 12 bases identical to TRBD2. Germline CDR1 LNHDA, CDR2 SQIVND (reference sequence). This CDR3 has 14 amino acids. V lost 7 bases, J lost 7 bases, and 5 bases stayed unmatched.

The chain has TRBV28 and TRBJ2-3, with 10 bases matching TRBD2. The V gene end was trimmed by 2 bases and the J gene end by 5 bases; junction bases not matched to a gene: 22. The CDR3 contains 21 residues. Germline assignment: CDR1 MDHEN and CDR2 SYDVKM. This CDR3 is CASSLPAPGPGSGRVRDTQYF. The CDR3 nucleotides are TGTGCCAGCAGTTTACCCGCCCCAGGGCCTGGGAGCGGGAGGGTAAGAGATACGCAGTATTTT. Based on the CDR3 plus reference TRBV28 and TRBJ2-3, the full variable domain is DVKVTQSSRYLVKRTGEKVFLECVQDMDHENMFWYRQDPGLGLRLIYFSYDVKMKEKGDIPEGYSVSREKKERFSLILESASTNQTSMYLCASSLPAPGPGSGRVRDTQYFGPGTRLTVL.

V usage is TRBV19 and J usage is TRBJ2-5, with 7 bases lining up with TRBD2. Looked up from germline, CDR1 is LNHDA and CDR2 is SQIVND (reference sequence). This CDR3 has 14 residues. Unmatched junction bases numbered 3, after V lost 3 bases and J lost 2 bases. CDR3 amino acids: CASSILADQETQYF. CDR3 bases: TGTGCCAGTAGTATCCTAGCGGATCAAGAGACCCAGTACTTC.

The J gene is TRBJ1-3, the V gene TRBV19; the D is unclear. V was shortened by 1 base and J by 0 bases, with 7 bases between the two germline ends. CDR3 length equals 15 residues. In germline, CDR1 is LNHDA, CDR2 SQIVND (reference sequence). The CDR3 DNA follows: TGTGCCAGTAGTATAGTCCCGCGCTCTGGAAACACCATATATTTT. Its protein is CASSIVPRSGNTIYF.

This clone was observed a handful of times. This chain connects TRBV3-1 (or the pseudogene TRBV3-2) to TRBJ2-7; D unresolved. Germline values: CDR1 LGHDT, CDR2 YNNKEL (reference sequence). The CDR3 has 12 amino acids. Trimming cost V 0 bases and J 6 bases, with 6 bases left between them. CDR3 sequence (DNA): TGTGCCAGCAGCCAAGATCAGTTCGAGCAGTACTTC. Its protein is CASSQDQFEQYF.

The chain couples TRBV28 to TRBJ2-1, with 7 bases aligning to TRBD2. CDR3 length: 16 amino acids. V dropped 5 bases and J dropped 6; count of bases not matched to a gene: 13. Germline V gene lookup returns CDR1 MDHEN and CDR2 SYDVKM. The CDR3 sequence is CASSGGSGTKFNEQFF. In DNA, the CDR3 is TGTGCCAGCAGTGGAGGGTCCGGGACTAAATTCAATGAGCAGTTCTTC.

This rearrangement joins TRBV7-7 to TRBJ2-3; 10 positions agree with TRBD2. The CDR3 covers 17 residues. CDR1 and CDR2 (germline): SSHAT, FNYEAQ (reference sequence). After removal of 5 bases from V and 2 bases from J, the junction contained 10 bases not matched to a gene. The CDR3 region is CASSPSSGRIPTDTQYF. CDR3 DNA sequence: TGTGCCAGCAGCCCCTCTAGCGGGAGAATACCCACAGATACGCAGTATTTT.